Following are 25 T cell receptor beta chains from one sample sequenced in a study of blood T cell repertoires in COVID-19 (TCRdb year 2020). Receptors were amplified or captured by the immunoSEQ multiplex PCR assay. TCRdb re-hosts the immuneACCESS table, in-frame sequences only. Its copies lack some clones; in the studies checked, an unresolved V gene accounts for under half of them, and the cause for the rest is not known. A total of over 250,000 clones appear in this sample, about 87% of them only once. In total, the top ten clones hold approximately 3.7% of the sample. The sequencing input was peripheral blood. These receptors all come from a man aged 55 to 69 who had recovered from COVID-19.

The chain joins TRBV5-1 to TRBJ2-1; maybe TRBD1 (5 bases). Germline loops: CDR1 SGHRS, CDR2 YFSETQ. This CDR3 spans 16 amino acids. The germline V and J ends were trimmed by 1 base and 0 bases, with 11 bases remaining between them. CDR3 in amino acids: CASSLKQGSSYNEQFF. Written as DNA, the CDR3 is TGCGCCAGCAGCTTGAAGCAGGGTTCCTCCTACAATGAGCAGTTCTTC.

The chain recombines TRBV18 with TRBJ2-7, with D perhaps matching TRBD2 (6 bases). Germline V gene data show CDR1 as KGHSH and CDR2 as LQKENI. The germline V and J ends were trimmed by 0 bases and 7 bases, with 19 bases remaining between them. The CDR3 consists of 16 residues. The CDR3 protein is CASSPPGLLGQGEQYF. The CDR3 DNA follows: TGTGCCAGCTCACCACCGGGACTGCTAGGACAAGGGGAGCAGTACTTC.

V and J are TRBV6-5 and TRBJ1-4; the D gene is possibly TRBD1 (5 bases). Deletions cut 5 bases from V and 11 bases from J, with 15 bases between. The CDR3 loop spans 13 amino acids. CDR1 MNHEY and CDR2 SVGAGI come from the germline V gene. The CDR3 sequence: CASSLPGVRKLFF. CDR3 DNA sequence: TGTGCCAGCAGTCTTCCGGGGGTCCGGAAACTGTTTTTT.

The J gene is TRBJ1-1, the V gene TRBV11-2; the D gene is possibly TRBD1 (5 bases). This CDR3 contains 16 residues. Trimming shortened V by 3 bases and J by 0 bases, and 14 bases separated the two germline ends. CDR1 SGHAT and CDR2 FQNNGV come from the germline V gene. Here the CDR3 reads CASSFGQGLMNTEAFF. CDR3 nucleotide sequence: TGTGCCAGCAGCTTTGGGCAGGGTCTTATGAACACTGAAGCTTTCTTT.

The chain joins TRBV5-1 to TRBJ1-5, with D tentatively TRBD1 (6 bases). Germline V gene sequence: CDR1 SGHRS, CDR2 YFSETQ. CDR3 length equals 15 residues. Trimming took 2 bases from V and 4 from J, leaving 13 bases between them. The CDR3 is CASSFSGVANQPQHF. The DNA for the CDR3 is TGCGCCAGCAGCTTCTCAGGGGTCGCAAATCAGCCCCAGCATTTT.

The chain carries TRBV29-1 and TRBJ2-2; D gene uncertain. Per the germline V gene, CDR1 is SQVTM and CDR2 is ANQGSEA. There are 16 residues in the CDR3. V was pared by 1 base and J by 2 bases, with 14 bases between. CDR3 DNA: TGCAGCGTTGAAGGAGGCGAGTGGTTTAACACCGGGGAGCTGTTTTTT. It codes for CSVEGGEWFNTGELFF.

The chain joins TRBV7-3 to TRBJ1-3; 7 bases are a match to TRBD1. This CDR3 is 18 amino acids long. The ends lost 1 base at V and 3 bases at J; junction bases unmatched: 12. Germline V gives CDR1 SGHTA, CDR2 FQGTGA. Here the CDR3 reads CASSLIGEQGLGGNTIYF. The CDR3 DNA sequence: TGTGCCAGCAGCTTAATTGGGGAACAGGGGCTCGGTGGAAACACCATATATTTT.

V gene TRBV9 combines with J gene TRBJ2-6, with 9 bases matching TRBD1. Germline V gives CDR1 SGDLS, CDR2 YYNGEE. CDR3 length: 16 amino acids. The ends lost 2 bases at V and 0 bases at J; junction bases unmatched: 0. The CDR3 is CASSVGQGSGANVLTF. In DNA, the CDR3 is TGTGCCAGCAGCGTGGGACAGGGCTCTGGGGCCAACGTCCTGACTTTC.

This clone was counted once. Since a much larger clone is just one base distant, this may be a read error. The sample holds other DNA sequences that translate to the same CDR3. This chain links TRBV18 with TRBJ1-1; 7 nucleotides line up with TRBD1. CDR3 length equals 14 residues. Germline CDR1 KGHSH, CDR2 LQKENI. The V and J ends lost 1 base and 1 base, in that order; junction bases with no gene match: 0. The CDR3 sequence: CASSPQGANTEAFF. CDR3 coding DNA: TGTGCCAGCTCACCACAGGGGGCGAACACTGAAGCTTTCTTT.

V usage is TRBV10-3 and J usage is TRBJ1-2; D possibly corresponds to TRBD1 (5 bases). Per germline, CDR1 ENHRY and CDR2 SYGVKD. Trimming stripped 3 bases from V and 1 base from J, with 15 bases between. The length of the CDR3 is 16 residues. CDR3 loop: CAISDPNRRVNYGYTF. CDR3 bases: TGTGCCATCAGTGACCCCAACCGCAGGGTTAACTATGGCTACACCTTC.

The CDR3 here is CASSQAGVGNQPQHF. The CDR3 region has the DNA TGCGCCAGCAGCCAAGCCGGGGTTGGCAATCAGCCCCAGCATTTT. The genes are TRBV4-1 and TRBJ1-5; D remains unclear. Trimming left V 1 base short and J 2 bases short, with 9 bases between. This CDR3 has 15 residues. Germline CDR1 reads MGHRA; CDR2 reads YSYEKL.

The chain joins TRBV19 to TRBJ1-1, with 8 bases lining up with TRBD1. The V gene's germline CDR1 is LNHDA and CDR2 SQIVND (reference sequence). Trimming at V came to 3 bases and at J to 2 bases, leaving 2 bases not matched to a gene. This CDR3 region has 14 residues. CDR3 loop: CASSMGQDNTEAFF. The CDR3 DNA reads as TGTGCCAGTAGTATGGGACAGGACAACACTGAAGCTTTCTTT.

The chain couples TRBV27 to TRBJ1-5, with D possibly matching TRBD1 (6 bases). The CDR3 sequence is 15 residues long. V gave up 3 bases and J gave up 5 bases, with 14 bases separating them. Germline-derived CDR1 and CDR2 are MNHEY and SMNVEV (reference sequence). Here the CDR3 reads CASSLQTGTDQPQHF. CDR3 nucleotides: TGTGCCAGCAGTTTGCAGACAGGTACCGATCAGCCCCAGCATTTT.

J is TRBJ1-3 and V is TRBV6-5; D remains unclear. Trimming took 2 bases from V and 0 from J, leaving 8 bases between them. Germline V CDR1 and CDR2: MNHEY, SVGAGI. CDR3 length: 15 residues. As DNA, the CDR3 is TGTGCCAGCAGTTACGTGGCAGGCTCTGGAAACACCATATATTTT. Residues: CASSYVAGSGNTIYF.

V is TRBV19 and J is TRBJ1-2; D is possibly TRBD1 (5 bases). This CDR3 has 14 residues. V lost 1 base to trimming and J lost 4 bases, with 10 bases between them. Germline CDR1 LNHDA, CDR2 SQIVND (reference sequence). The CDR3 protein is CASSIAPGGYGYTF. In nucleotides, the CDR3 is TGTGCCAGTAGTATAGCACCGGGGGGCTATGGCTACACCTTC.

This clone has a handful of counts. The chain couples TRBV5-4 to TRBJ1-6; possibly TRBD1 for D (5 bases). V was clipped by 0 bases and J by 10 bases, with 14 bases between them. The CDR3 has 15 amino acids. CDR1 SGHNT and CDR2 YYREEE come from the germline V gene (reference sequence). Written as DNA, the CDR3 is TGTGCCAGCAGCTTGGCCAGGCAGGGTGGCTCACCCCTCCACTTT. As protein: CASSLARQGGSPLHF.

This clone has more than one count but fewer than ten. The chain combines TRBV6-2 or TRBV6-3 with TRBJ2-1; 9 bases fit TRBD1. The CDR3 contains 17 residues. V lost 2 bases to trimming and J lost 4 bases; unmatched junction nucleotides: 9. The germline gives CDR1 MNHEY, CDR2 SVGEGT. CDR3: CASSYATGTGSYNEQFF. DNA of the CDR3: TGTGCCAGCAGTTACGCGACCGGGACAGGGTCTTACAATGAGCAGTTCTTC.

The chain has TRBV10-2 and TRBJ2-3, with a weak D call TRBD1 (6 bases). The CDR3 extends over 15 amino acids. Trimming took off 2 bases at V and 2 bases at J, with 11 bases between the two ends. Germline assignment: CDR1 WSHSY and CDR2 SAAADI. Here the CDR3 DNA reads TGCGCCAGCAGTGAGGGGGGCCGCACCACAGATACGCAGTATTTT. Translating gives CASSEGGRTTDTQYF.

The V call is TRBV19, the J call TRBJ2-5, with 9 bases identical to TRBD1. The CDR3 has 14 amino acids. Germline values: CDR1 LNHDA, CDR2 SQIVND (reference sequence). V lost 4 bases and J lost 4; bases outside the gene matches: 4. CDR3 region: CASSNRQGGETQYF. The DNA of the CDR3 is TGTGCCAGTAGTAACCGACAGGGGGGAGAGACCCAGTACTTC.

This chain joins TRBV7-7 and TRBJ2-3; D gene unclear. The CDR3 runs to 14 residues. CDR1 is SSHAT, CDR2 FNYEAQ, per germline (reference sequence). V was clipped by 5 bases and J by 1 base, with 10 bases between them. CDR3 DNA sequence: TGTGCCAGCAGCCCCGAGCTGGGCACAGATACGCAGTATTTT. Translated: CASSPELGTDTQYF.

The rearrangement joins TRBV10-2 to TRBJ1-1, with 8 bases that match TRBD1. The ends lost 2 bases at V and 4 bases at J; junction bases unmatched: 3. There are 14 residues in the CDR3. Germline-derived CDR1 and CDR2 are WSHSY and SAAADI. The CDR3 is CASSEDRGFTEAFF. CDR3 DNA sequence: TGCGCCAGCAGTGAGGACAGGGGATTCACTGAAGCTTTCTTT.

Comments on this clone: Other DNA sequences in this sample translate to the same CDR3. The chain couples TRBV19 to TRBJ2-7; perhaps TRBD1 as D (6 bases). Germline V gene lookup returns CDR1 LNHDA and CDR2 SQIVND (reference sequence). Trimming took 3 bases from V and 1 from J, leaving 10 bases between them. The CDR3 runs 14 residues. CDR3 residues: CASSIPGASYEQYF. The DNA of the CDR3 is TGTGCCAGTAGTATCCCAGGGGCGTCCTACGAGCAGTACTTC.

The chain is built from TRBV9 and TRBJ1-1, with D hard to call. The CDR3 sequence is 14 residues long. Germline V gene lookup returns CDR1 SGDLS and CDR2 YYNGEE. V lost 3 bases and J 0 bases, leaving 9 bases between the germline ends. The CDR3 region is CASSGTPMNTEAFF. Here the CDR3 DNA reads TGTGCCAGCAGCGGTACACCCATGAACACTGAAGCTTTCTTT.

V usage is TRBV7-2 and J usage is TRBJ1-1, with 10 bases aligning to TRBD1. V lost 5 bases and J lost 0; bases outside the gene matches: 6. In germline, CDR1 is SGHTA, CDR2 FQGNSA. There are 16 residues in the CDR3. The chain's CDR3 is CASSLRQGALNTEAFF. The CDR3 DNA sequence: TGTGCCAGCAGCCTCAGACAGGGGGCCTTGAACACTGAAGCTTTCTTT.

The chain couples TRBV2 to TRBJ1-1, with D possibly TRBD1 on 6 matching bases. Germline assignment: CDR1 SNHLY and CDR2 FYNNEI. Trimming shortened V by 9 bases and J by 6 bases, and 20 bases separated the two germline ends. The CDR3 consists of 14 residues. CDR3 residues: CASRRDTGLPEAFF. CDR3 nucleotides: TGTGCCAGTCGTAGGGATACAGGGCTCCCTGAAGCTTTCTTT.